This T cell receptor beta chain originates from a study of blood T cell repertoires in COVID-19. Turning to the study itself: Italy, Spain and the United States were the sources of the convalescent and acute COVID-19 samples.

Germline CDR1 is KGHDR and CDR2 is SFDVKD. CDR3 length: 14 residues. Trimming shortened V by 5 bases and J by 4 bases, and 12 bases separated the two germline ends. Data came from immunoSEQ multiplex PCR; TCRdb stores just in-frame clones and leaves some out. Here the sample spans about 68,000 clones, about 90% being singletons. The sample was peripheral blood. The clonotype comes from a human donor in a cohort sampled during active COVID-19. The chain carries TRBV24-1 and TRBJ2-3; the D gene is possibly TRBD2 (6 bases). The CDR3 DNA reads TGTGCCACCAGTGGCAGGGAGGACGCAGATACGCAGTATTTT. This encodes CATSGREDADTQYF.